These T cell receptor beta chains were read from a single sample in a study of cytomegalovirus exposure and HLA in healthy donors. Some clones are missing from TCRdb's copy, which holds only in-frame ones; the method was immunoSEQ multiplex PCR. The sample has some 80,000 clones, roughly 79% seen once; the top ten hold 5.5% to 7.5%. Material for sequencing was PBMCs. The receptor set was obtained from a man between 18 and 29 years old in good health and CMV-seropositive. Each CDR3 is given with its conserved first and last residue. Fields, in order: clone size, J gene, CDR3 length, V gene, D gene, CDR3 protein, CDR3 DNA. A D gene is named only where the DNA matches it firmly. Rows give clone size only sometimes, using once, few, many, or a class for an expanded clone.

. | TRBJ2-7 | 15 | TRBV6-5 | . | CASSYSRVVLDEQYF | TGTGCCAGCAGTTACTCGAGAGTGGTTTTGGACGAGCAGTACTTC
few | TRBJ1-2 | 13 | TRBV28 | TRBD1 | CASSSRQGDRYTF | TGTGCCAGCAGTAGTCGACAGGGGGACCGCTACACCTTC
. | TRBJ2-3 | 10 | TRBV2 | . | CAMAAPLKYF | TGTGCTATGGCGGCGCCCTTGAAGTATTTT
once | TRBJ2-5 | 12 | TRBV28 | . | CASSLTRETQYF | TGTGCCAGCAGTCTGACTCGGGAGACCCAGTACTTC
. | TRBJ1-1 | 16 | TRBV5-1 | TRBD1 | CASSFGTGGRDTEAFF | TGCGCCAGCAGCTTCGGGACAGGGGGCCGAGACACTGAAGCTTTCTTT
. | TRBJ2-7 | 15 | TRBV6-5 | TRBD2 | CASSYLAGASAEQYF | TGTGCCAGCAGTTACTTGGCGGGAGCCTCGGCCGAGCAGTACTTC
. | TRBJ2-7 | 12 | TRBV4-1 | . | CASSQEAGQLYF | TGCGCCAGCAGCCAAGAGGCAGGACAATTGTACTTC
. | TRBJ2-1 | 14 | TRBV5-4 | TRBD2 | CASSGRGTNNEQFF | TGTGCCAGCAGTGGGCGGGGGACGAACAATGAGCAGTTCTTC
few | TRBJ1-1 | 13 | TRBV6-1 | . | CASSEHRVTEAFF | TGTGCCAGCAGTGAGCACAGGGTCACTGAAGCTTTCTTT
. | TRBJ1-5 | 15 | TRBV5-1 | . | CASRYRQPLNQPQHF | TGCGCCAGCAGATACCGACAGCCACTCAATCAGCCCCAGCATTTT
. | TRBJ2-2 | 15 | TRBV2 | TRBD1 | CASRYRTGGTGELFF | TGTGCCAGCCGATATAGGACAGGGGGGACCGGGGAGCTGTTTTTT
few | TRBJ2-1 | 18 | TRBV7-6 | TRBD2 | CASSIGGGGGRDLSEQFF | TGTGCCAGCTCCATTGGGGGAGGTGGCGGGAGGGACTTAAGTGAGCAGTTCTTC
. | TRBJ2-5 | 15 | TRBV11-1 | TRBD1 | CASSPGTARQETQYF | TGTGCCAGCAGCCCTGGGACAGCTCGCCAAGAGACCCAGTACTTC
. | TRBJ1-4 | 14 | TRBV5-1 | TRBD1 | CASSSDRGPEKLFF | TGCGCCAGCAGCTCAGACAGGGGGCCCGAAAAACTGTTTTTT
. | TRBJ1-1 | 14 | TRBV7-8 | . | CASSVYRVAAEAFF | TGTGCCAGCAGCGTCTACAGGGTTGCGGCTGAAGCTTTCTTT
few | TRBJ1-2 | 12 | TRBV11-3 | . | CASLGGAGGYTF | TGTGCCAGCTTGGGGGGGGCGGGAGGCTACACCTTC
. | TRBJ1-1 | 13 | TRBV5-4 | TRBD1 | CASSLTGATEAFF | TGTGCCAGCAGTTTGACAGGGGCCACTGAAGCTTTCTTT
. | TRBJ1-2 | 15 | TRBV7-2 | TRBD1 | CASSLALGTGEGYTF | TGTGCCAGCAGCTTAGCCCTGGGGACAGGGGAAGGCTACACCTTC
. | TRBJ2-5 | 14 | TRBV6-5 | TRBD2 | CASSSGLAGETQYF | TGTGCCAGCAGTTCAGGACTAGCGGGGGAGACCCAGTACTTC
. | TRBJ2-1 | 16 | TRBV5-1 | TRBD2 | CASSLGSGTAYNEQFF | TGCGCCAGCAGCTTGGGTAGCGGGACCGCCTACAATGAGCAGTTCTTC
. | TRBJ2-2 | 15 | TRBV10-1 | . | CASSGWDSNTGELFF | TGCGCCAGCAGTGGTTGGGACTCGAACACCGGGGAGCTGTTTTTT
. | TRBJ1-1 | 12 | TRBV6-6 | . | CASSRSQGEAFF | TGTGCCAGCAGCCGGAGCCAGGGTGAAGCTTTCTTT
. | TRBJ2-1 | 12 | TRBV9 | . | CASSAVNNEQFF | TGTGCCAGCAGCGCGGTTAACAATGAGCAGTTCTTC